This record covers a single TCR beta chain. This clone has only one observation. What this receptor recognizes is not known. No quality values exist for individual bases; no much larger clone is one base distant. Receptors were amplified or captured by the immunoSEQ multiplex PCR assay. The multiplex PCR relied on a mix of 60 forward primers for TCR Vbeta segments and 13 reverse primers for TCR Jbeta segments. The CDR3 region of rearranged TCR beta genes was amplified from genomic DNA with a multiplex PCR assay. Amplified TCR beta libraries were sequenced as 87-base-pair reads on the Illumina HiSeq System. In the authors' own workflow: In a later analysis, some 80 million unique TCR beta chains were counted across the 690 or so repertoires, and roughly 10 million of these chains were shared by at least two donors. To remove PCR and sequencing errors, raw reads were error-corrected and collapsed into unique sequences using a nearest-neighbor algorithm that merged closely related sequences. To assign V, D and J gene segments, CDR3 sequences were aligned to IMGT reference sequences. For a sequence to be retained, a match of at least six nucleotides was required to both a V gene segment and a J gene segment. A rearrangement counted as productive if the CDR3 had no stop codons and remained in frame with V and J, and every other rearrangement counted as non-productive. CDR3 was defined according to IMGT convention as the region running from the second conserved V-encoded cysteine to the conserved J-encoded phenylalanine. The earlier analysis of about 570 of the donors excluded any sequence lacking an unambiguous match to a single V gene segment. In an earlier analysis of approximately 590 of the donors, V segments were called functional above 56.7% productive rearrangements and were called segregating when the between-donor standard deviation exceeded 5%. A statistical classification framework was developed to diagnose cytomegalovirus status using the catalog of TCR beta chain sequences. In a later analysis, TCR nucleotide sequences were compared against IMGT/GENE-DB human TR gene sequences so that V and J genes could be assigned. Using the TCRdist pipeline, a later analysis assigned CDR3 sequences along with most-parsimonious VDJ recombination scenarios. In a later analysis, every TCR beta chain was defined by the combination of its CDR3 amino acid sequence and its V-gene family, and reads without a unique V-gene family were dropped. In a later analysis, approximately 640 highly shared, low-generation-probability nucleotide sequences were removed to address suspected cross-contamination and a sequencing artifact. In a later analysis, a clonal expansion index was calculated for each public chain from normalized within-repertoire ranks of inferred template counts. A later analysis computed generation probabilities with a VDJ recombination model fitted to out-of-frame rearrangements, and checked the results against IGoR. A later analysis scored TCR-TCR, TCR-HLA and TCR-CMV co-occurrence with hypergeometric tests, applying a repertoire-size bias correction to TCR pairs. A later analysis estimated false discovery rates by permuting HLA or CMV assignments 20 times. In a later analysis, co-occurring TCRs were grouped using DBSCAN, with TCRdist sequence similarity added in when clustering inside HLA-allele-positive subsets. Repertoires with fewer than 30,000 or more than 120,000 public chains were left out of co-occurrence clustering, as were four to six repertoires with anomalous nucleotide sharing. What TCRdb holds here is the immuneACCESS table cut down to in-frame rearrangements. Part of the clones is not present; checked against another copy, under half of the missing clones reflect an unresolved V gene, and the others are unexplained. The D gene and trimming were derived from the DNA, and the V and J assignments and clone size from that table. The table for this sample lists 100,000 to 150,000 clones; around 78% of them were counted only once. About 1.9% of the sample is taken by the ten largest.

The entry originates in a study of cytomegalovirus exposure and HLA in healthy donors (dated by TCRdb to 2015 to 2018). The study in broad terms: An earlier analysis of approximately 640 of the donors reported approximately 300 Gb of sequence data and 117 million unique TCR beta sequences from 150 million to 200 million T cells. Rather than drawing on any new phenotypic data, the later analysis identified candidate immune exposures from TCR beta sequences and the way those sequences occurred across donors. Among almost 400 genotyped donors of the cohort, an average of about 240,000 unique TCR beta nucleotide sequences were sequenced per donor, roughly a sixth of them non-productive. To study patterns of TCR occurrence, a later analysis re-analyzed previously published TCR beta repertoires from 550 to 800 donors and added high-resolution HLA genotyping. Every discovery cohort repertoire had been produced on one sequencing platform. Typing coverage varied by locus: roughly 620-640 donors for A, B, C, DRB1 and DQB1; approximately 500 for DQA1; over 600 for DPA1; roughly 470 for DPB1. Genome-wide SNP genotypes for about 65% of the roughly 670 donors were used in a later genetic analysis, which treated that subset as a discovery cohort. Five DR-DQ haplotypes were treated as single units for association and clustering because of strong linkage in the cohort. To predict cytomegalovirus infection status, the study combined high-throughput TCR immunosequencing, statistical association of individual TCRs with disease status, and machine learning. Alongside the repertoire data, information on donor age, sex, ethnicity and CMV serostatus was compiled. HLA typing covered class I and class II loci at four-digit resolution. The T cell repertoires of roughly 660 subjects were profiled by immunosequencing and related to cytomegalovirus serostatus. An earlier analysis of approximately 580 of the donors used high-throughput TCR beta sequencing to judge whether each TCR beta V gene segment behaved as functional or pseudogenic. Of the approximately 370 genotyped donors, over 80% were placed in the genetic ancestry cluster associated with self-reported Caucasian donors. Approximately 330 gigabases of sequencing data and about 92 million unique TCR sequences made up an early release that covered approximately 650 HLA-typed donors. A separate validation cohort of 90 to 150 different subjects was used in addition to the approximately 700-subject first cohort. The study aimed to test whether signatures of past pathogen exposure could be identified by cataloging public T cell receptors.

Study-level results and caveats: HLA typing was unavailable for some donors at each locus, so association tests used only the typed subset. In a later genetic analysis, fewer N-insertions in productive TCRs were reported among donors in an Asian-associated ancestry cluster than the approximately 710-donor mean. In a later analysis, several top co-occurrence clusters were reported to appear linked to parvovirus B19, influenza, CMV and Epstein-Barr virus. For the cohort, immune exposure information was limited to CMV serostatus. An association between a missense DCLRE1C variant and V-gene and J-gene trimming of TCR beta chains was found in a later genetic analysis and replicated in an independent cohort. The presence/absence analyses assumed that sequencing depth was roughly uniform across donors, and that assumption may not be true. Because counts were too low, 15 or so rarely observed V segments, including chromosome 9 orphons, were excluded from the earlier analysis of 587 of the donors. Because the 87-base-pair reads could not distinguish some IMGT-functional V segments, including TRBV6-2 and TRBV6-3, those segments were excluded. In both the original and validation cohorts, the classifier was reported to diagnose cytomegalovirus status with high specificity and sensitivity. In a later analysis, most CMV-associated TCR beta chains were found to appear HLA-restricted, with HLA associations seemingly driven largely by CMV exposure. Compared with equally common non-associated chains, HLA-associated TCR beta chains in a later analysis were more clonally expanded and had lower generation probabilities. In a later analysis, the rate of TCR association differed among HLA loci, with DRB1 alleles having the most associated TCRs and HLA-C alleles having the fewest. The authors suggested that the approach could potentially be generalized to other disease states and immunological phenotypes. Correlated functional status among segregating V segments might be attributable to linkage disequilibrium, but an unknown experimental factor could not be ruled out. The cohort was sequenced for TCR beta chains only, and without alpha or paired-chain data the features that could be detected were limited. The study listed approximately 150 TCR beta chains as associated with cytomegalovirus. A later analysis associated around 16,000 TCR beta sequences with specific HLA alleles at a false discovery rate of 0.05. The sequencing pipeline was judged likely to have produced a cluster of highly shared sequence variants as a technical artifact. While some public TCRs were present in many individuals, most TCR sequences turned up only very rarely across donors. A further reported finding was that TCR beta sequences accurately predicted the HLA-A and HLA-B alleles for most subjects in the first cohort. A few of the identified cytomegalovirus-associated TCR beta chains were confirmed in vitro to be specific for cytomegalovirus antigens. In an earlier analysis of some 640 of the donors, most TCR beta V segments were observed in productive rearrangements about 87% or about 30% of the time, broadly matching IMGT annotations. Assigning TCR associations to individual alleles was difficult when HLA alleles, especially DR and DQ, strongly co-occurred.

V trim: 1 base; J trim: 0 bases; unmatched bases: 2. As encoded in the germline V gene, CDR1 is SGHRS while CDR2 is YFSETQ. From its cysteine to its phenylalanine, the CDR3 spans 16 amino acids. Just the 48-base CDR3 DNA is kept, in frame starting at base 1. The cohort was made up of approximately 670 healthy bone marrow donors. At the time of sampling, all cohort members were nominally healthy, though unrecorded immune exposures were likely present. The donor was CMV seronegative and belonged to the group of 352 seronegative cohort members. A peripheral blood sample was provided by each donor, and peripheral blood mononuclear cells were used for TCR beta sequencing. Genomic DNA was extracted from the blood cell samples with the Qiagen DNeasy Blood Extraction Kit.

Sequenced sample: PBMCs. The V gene is TRBV5-1 and the J gene is TRBJ2-2, and 8 junctional nucleotides match TRBD1. This sequence was found in a man between 50 and 59 years old in good health and CMV-seronegative. The CDR3 region reads CASSLQDRANTGELFF. The DNA sequence is given as TGCGCCAGCAGCTTGCAGGACAGGGCGAACACCGGGGAGCTGTTTTTT.